This TCR beta chain was documented in a study of blood T cell repertoires in COVID-19. Study information: PBMCs, B-cell-depleted T cells, or T cells were the source of the cDNA or gDNA that made up the material.

Looked up from germline, CDR1 is SGHTA and CDR2 is FQGNSA. The CDR3 totals 14 residues. V lost 7 bases and J 0 bases, leaving 12 bases between the germline ends. Enrolled during active infection, Seattle patients were then followed longitudinally. Original handling: Amplified reference gene primers provided the basis for estimating nucleated cell counts. Method: immunoSEQ multiplex PCR; TCRdb's copy keeps in-frame clones and lacks some. V and J calls plus clone size are reproduced from that table; the DNA served to infer D and trimming. The profile shows approximately 97,000 clones, roughly 92% of them singletons.

This chain links TRBV7-2 with TRBJ1-2, with D uncertain. Source material: peripheral blood. This sequence originates from a woman between 45 and 60 years old with COVID-19, enrolled during active disease. The CDR3 reads CASTSGGTNYGYTF. DNA of the CDR3: TGTGCCAGCACCTCTGGCGGCACTAACTATGGCTACACCTTC.